This T cell receptor (beta chain) was recovered during a study of blood T cell repertoires in COVID-19 (dated by TCRdb to about 2020). Background for the entire study: Collaborator samples came from the United States, Italy and Spain and covered acute and convalescent phases of COVID-19. The material from the prospective study consisted of cDNA or gDNA derived from T cells, B-cell-depleted T cells, or PBMCs. Deeply sampled blood TCRbeta repertoires from subjects exposed to, actively infected with, or recovered from COVID-19 were included in the dataset. The repertoires were released in a freely available public database intended as a resource for research on the immune response to SARS-CoV-2. The samples were drawn from two sources: the first 160 participants of the ongoing ImmuneRACE study, and 1,000 to 1,500 subjects contributed by 6 global collaborators. The sample metadata nearly always contained a de-identified subject ID, COVID-19 status, age in years and sex. Where available, HLA class I and class II types were obtained from metadata supplied by the sample provider rather than from assay-based typing.

Study-wide conclusions, independent of this receptor: The quantity of clinical and demographic metadata differed by source and by participant and was supplied without curation.

From cysteine to phenylalanine, the CDR3 is 14 amino acids long. The retained sequence is limited to the CDR3, 42 bases, with the frame set at the first base. V is pruned by 5 bases and J by 7 bases, leaving 4 bases of the junction without a gene match. As encoded in the germline V gene, CDR1 is SGHTA while CDR2 is FQGNSA. Enrolling through a virtual design, the prospective study's participants ranged in age from roughly 18 to 89 years and lived across 24 United States geographic areas. To assign participants to cohorts, the prospective study relied on clinical history that participants themselves reported in a screening survey and a study questionnaire. Each participant in the prospective study had whole blood, serum and a nasopharyngeal or oropharyngeal swab collected by mobile phlebotomists. Additional blood draws and questionnaires over an approximately 2-month period could optionally be provided by prospective study participants. Before DNA extraction, prospective study blood samples were shipped either frozen or at room temperature.

This clone was seen once. Its antigen remains unidentified. No much larger clone is present one base from it, and per-base qualities are unavailable. TCRbeta CDR3 regions were amplified from genomic DNA using the immunoSEQ Assay, a bias-controlled multiplex PCR. The paper's data handling went like this. Within the assay, amplification of reference gene primers was used to estimate how many nucleated cells each sample contained. To quantify the absolute abundance of each unique TCRbeta CDR3 rearrangement, sequence reads were collapsed and filtered. For each sample, productive Simpson clonality was calculated as the square root of Simpson's diversity index across productive rearrangements. What TCRdb holds here is the immuneACCESS table cut down to in-frame rearrangements. Part of the clones is not present; checked against another copy, under half of the missing clones reflect an unresolved V gene, and the others are unexplained. From that table come the V and J calls and clone size; the DNA was used to work out D and trimming. Here the sample has around 300,000 clones; around 91% occur a single time. 1.5% to 2% of the sample is in the top ten clones.

The specimen sequenced was PBMCs or T cells enriched from blood (not recorded which). The clonotype originates from a woman aged 18-35 years with acute COVID-19. The rearrangement combines TRBV7-2 with TRBJ2-2; the junction holds 10 bases that match TRBD1. This receptor has the CDR3 CASSADRGHGELFF. The DNA sequence reads TGTGCCAGCAGCGCAGACAGGGGGCACGGGGAGCTGTTTTTT.